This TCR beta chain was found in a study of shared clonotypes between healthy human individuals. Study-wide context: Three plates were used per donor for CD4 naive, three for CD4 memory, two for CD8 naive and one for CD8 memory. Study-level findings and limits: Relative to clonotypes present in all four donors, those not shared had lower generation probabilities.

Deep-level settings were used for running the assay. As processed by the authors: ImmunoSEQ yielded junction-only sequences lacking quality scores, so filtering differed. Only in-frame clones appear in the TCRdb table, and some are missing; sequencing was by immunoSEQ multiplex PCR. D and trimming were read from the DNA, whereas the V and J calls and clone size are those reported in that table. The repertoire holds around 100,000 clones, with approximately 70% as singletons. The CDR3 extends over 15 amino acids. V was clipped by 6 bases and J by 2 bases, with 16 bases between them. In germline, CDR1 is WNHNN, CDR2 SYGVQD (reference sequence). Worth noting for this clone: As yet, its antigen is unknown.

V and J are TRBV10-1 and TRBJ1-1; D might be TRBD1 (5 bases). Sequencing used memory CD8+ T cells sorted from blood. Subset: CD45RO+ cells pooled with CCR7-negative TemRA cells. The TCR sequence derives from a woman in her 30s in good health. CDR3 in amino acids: CASSTERGGNTEAFF. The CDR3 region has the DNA TGCGCCAGCAGCACGGAAAGGGGCGGAAACACTGAAGCTTTCTTT.